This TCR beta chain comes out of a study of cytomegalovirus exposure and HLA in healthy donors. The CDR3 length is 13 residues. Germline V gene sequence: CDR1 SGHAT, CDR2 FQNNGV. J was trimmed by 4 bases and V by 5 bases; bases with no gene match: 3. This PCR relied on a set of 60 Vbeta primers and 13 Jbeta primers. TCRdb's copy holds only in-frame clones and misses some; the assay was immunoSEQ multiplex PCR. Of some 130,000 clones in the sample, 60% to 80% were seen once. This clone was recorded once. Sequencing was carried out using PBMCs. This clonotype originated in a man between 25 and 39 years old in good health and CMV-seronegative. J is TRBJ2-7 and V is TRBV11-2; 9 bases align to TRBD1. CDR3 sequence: CASSSGTGYEQYF. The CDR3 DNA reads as TGTGCCAGCAGCAGTGGGACAGGGTACGAGCAGTACTTC. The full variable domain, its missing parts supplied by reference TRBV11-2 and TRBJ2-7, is EAGVAQSPRYKIIEKRQSVAFWCNPISGHATLYWYQQILGQGPKLLIQFQNNGVVDDSQLPKDRFSAERLKGVDSTLKIQPAKLEDSAVYLCASSSGTGYEQYFGPGTRLTVT.